This TCR beta chain was profiled in a study of Ad26.COV2.S vaccination and SARS-CoV-2 variants (dated by TCRdb to the early 2020s). With respect to the entire study: Vaccine-arm donors came from COV1001, a multicentre, randomized, double-blind, placebo-controlled phase I-IIa trial of Ad26.COV2.S in healthy adults. Ad26.COV2.S was administered intramuscularly at a dose of 5x10^10 or 1x10^11 viral particles, either as one shot or as two shots given 56 days apart. TCRbeta repertoire sequencing served as the tool for gauging how specific and how broad the SARS-CoV-2-reactive T cell receptors were following Ad26.COV2.S vaccination. The TCR-sequenced set comprised around 30 samples: some 19 Ad26.COV2.S vaccine recipients, 5 placebo recipients and 8 SARS-CoV-2 convalescent individuals. Participants in the trial were split at random into five groups of five each, receiving low-dose or high-dose Ad26.COV2.S once or twice, or else placebo on both occasions. Blinding of investigators to trial group allocation was maintained during experiments and outcome assessment.

Inclusive of the bounding cysteine and phenylalanine, the CDR3 is 15 residues long. Only the CDR3 part of the read is kept: 45 bases, read in frame from the first base. CDR1 and CDR2 (MGHRA, YSYEKL) derive from the germline V gene. V is reduced by 0 bases and J by 6 bases, leaving a spacing of 12 bases between them. Beyond this particular receptor, the publication reports: The study lacked the statistical power to compare responses across vaccine doses or regimens. Vaccine and placebo recipients had similar non-spike TCR breadth, a finding consistent with the vaccine containing only spike. The authors noted that the TCR breadth and depth analyses may have underestimated total T cell responses. Ad26.COV2.S recipients had higher spike-specific TCR breadth than placebo recipients (P = 0.0014). After vaccination, spike-specific CD8+ and CD4+ T cell responses were reported to show substantial breadth.

Comment on this clone: It lacks a known antigen. Base qualities are not provided; no much larger clone lies one nucleotide away.

The immunoSEQ Assay was the method used to sequence TCRbeta CDR3 regions. After extraction, genomic DNA underwent amplification by bias-controlled multiplex PCR, followed by high-throughput sequencing. The study's processing was this. To quantify the absolute abundance of every unique TCRbeta CDR3 region, sequences were collapsed and filtered. T cell fraction was estimated by normalizing TCRbeta template counts to usable DNA, which was measured by amplifying reference genes present in all nucleated cells. Repertoire TCRs were annotated as SARS-CoV-2-specific by exact matching of V gene, CDR3 amino acid sequence and J gene to a known reactive TCR set. The reference SARS-CoV-2 TCR set was obtained from MIRA and was filtered for enrichment in COVID-19-positive ImmuneCODE repertoires, whereby public or cross-reactive TCRs were removed. Using the MIRA antigens, annotated TCRs were further analysed by specific ORF or by position within an ORF. Breadth was defined as the number of annotated unique rearrangements divided by the total number of unique productive rearrangements, and depth was defined as the summed frequency of the annotated unique rearrangements. Group comparisons of TCR breadth used two-sided Wilcoxon rank-sum tests. Not all clones reach the TCRdb copy of this immuneACCESS table, which keeps in-frame sequences only. Checked studies attribute under half of the gap to unresolved V genes and leave the rest unexplained. V and J calls and clone size follow that table, whereas D and trimming were derived from the DNA. The sample profile shows 330,000 or so clones; roughly 90% of them were found once. Of the sample, about 5.4% falls within the top ten clones.

This sample's treatment or condition label indicates: some 19 received Ad26.COV2.S at low or high dose, single or two shots; five or six received placebo; per-sample allocation not given. Repertoires of vaccine and placebo recipients were sequenced from samples taken on day 63 after the first injection. Cohort 1b enrolled roughly 25 adults aged 18-55 years at a single site in Boston, USA, between 29 July and 7 August 2020. Ad26.COV2.S consisted of a replication-incompetent adenovirus type 26 vector by which a prefusion-stabilized SARS-CoV-2 spike protein from the original Wuhan strain was expressed.

The clonotype was recovered from a person aged 18 to 65 who received the Ad26.COV2.S COVID-19 vaccine or a placebo. Sample: peripheral blood, taken in a trial of Ad26.COV2.S vaccine versus placebo. Rearrangement joined TRBV4-1 to TRBJ1-5, with a weak D call of TRBD1 (6 bases match). DNA sequence: TGCGCCAGCAGCCAAGAACAGGGCATGGTTCAGCCCCAGCATTTT. This sequence encodes CASSQEQGMVQPQHF.